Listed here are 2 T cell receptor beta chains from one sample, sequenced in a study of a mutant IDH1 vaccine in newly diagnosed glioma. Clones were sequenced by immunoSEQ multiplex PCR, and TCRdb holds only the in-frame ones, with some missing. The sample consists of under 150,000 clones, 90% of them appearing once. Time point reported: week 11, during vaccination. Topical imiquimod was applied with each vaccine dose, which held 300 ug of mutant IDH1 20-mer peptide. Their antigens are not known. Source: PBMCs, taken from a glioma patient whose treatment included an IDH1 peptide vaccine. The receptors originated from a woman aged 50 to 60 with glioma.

CDR3 coding DNA: TGTGCCAGTAGTATAGGGAGAGGTACTGAAGCTTTCTTT. Its protein product is CASSIGRGTEAFF. The chain employs TRBV19 and TRBJ1-1; D gene unclear. V lost 1 base and J lost 5, with 8 bases in between. This CDR3 is built from 13 residues. Germline CDR1 reads LNHDA; CDR2 reads SQIVND (reference sequence).

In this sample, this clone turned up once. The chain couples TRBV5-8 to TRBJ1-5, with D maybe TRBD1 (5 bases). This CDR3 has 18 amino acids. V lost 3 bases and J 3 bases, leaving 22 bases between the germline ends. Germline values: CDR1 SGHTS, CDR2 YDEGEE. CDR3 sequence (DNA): TGTGCCAGCAGCTACCGGACGACAGAATCTTTCTTCAATCAGCCCCAGCATTTT. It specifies CASSYRTTESFFNQPQHF.